In this sample, the clone carrying this T cell receptor (beta chain) turned up a few times. This sample was taken from a study of blood T cell repertoires in COVID-19. Profiled with immunoSEQ multiplex PCR; TCRdb holds only in-frame clones, not every one. Here the sample spans around 200,000 clones, about 85% being singletons. The receptor was isolated from a man aged 35 to 55 who had recovered from COVID-19. Source material: PBMCs or T cells enriched from blood (not recorded which).

The CDR3, as DNA: TGTGCCATCAGGAGGTGGGAGACCCAGTACTTC. Residues: CAIRRWETQYF. The chain uses TRBV11-2 and TRBJ2-5; TRBD2 is a possible D gene (5 bases). The CDR3 length is 11 residues. The germline V gene has CDR1 SGHAT and CDR2 FQNNGV. V was clipped by 10 bases and J by 5 bases, with 11 bases between them. The full variable domain, its missing parts supplied by reference TRBV11-2 and TRBJ2-5, is EAGVAQSPRYKIIEKRQSVAFWCNPISGHATLYWYQQILGQGPKLLIQFQNNGVVDDSQLPKDRFSAERLKGVDSTLKIQPAKLEDSAVYLCAIRRWETQYFGPGTRLLVL.